This TCR beta chain comes out of a study of OX40 agonist ivuxolimab in advanced cancers. Study-level results: In a subset of nonresponders, normalized T-cell clonal expansion was also low.

V was trimmed by 5 bases and J by 0 bases, leaving 13 bases between them. This CDR3 contains 16 residues. In germline, CDR1 is SGHTA, CDR2 FQGTGA. Assay: immunoSEQ multiplex PCR; the TCRdb copy retains only in-frame clones and omits some. Found here are some 66,000 clones, roughly four fifths of them singletons; the top ten hold roughly 2.4%. Comment on this clone: What it binds is unknown.

Sampling of blood occurred at baseline, cycle 4 day 1, and cycle 7 day 1. Sequenced here: CD4+ or CD8+ T cells sorted from blood, sampled in a trial of the OX40 agonist ivuxolimab. The TCR originated in an adult with an advanced solid tumor such as melanoma, head and neck, liver or kidney cancer. This chain joins TRBV7-3 and TRBJ2-2; D is possibly TRBD1 (6 bases). CDR3 residues: CASSPPGHTNTGELFF. The CDR3 coding sequence is TGTGCCAGCAGCCCCCCGGGACATACGAACACCGGGGAGCTGTTTTTT. The variable domain in full, with the rest retrieved from reference TRBV7-3 and TRBJ2-2, is GAGVSQTPSNKVTEKGKYVELRCDPISGHTALYWYRQSLGQGPEFLIYFQGTGAADDSGLPNDRFFAVRPEGSVSTLKIQRTERGDSAVYLCASSPPGHTNTGELFFGEGSRLTVL.